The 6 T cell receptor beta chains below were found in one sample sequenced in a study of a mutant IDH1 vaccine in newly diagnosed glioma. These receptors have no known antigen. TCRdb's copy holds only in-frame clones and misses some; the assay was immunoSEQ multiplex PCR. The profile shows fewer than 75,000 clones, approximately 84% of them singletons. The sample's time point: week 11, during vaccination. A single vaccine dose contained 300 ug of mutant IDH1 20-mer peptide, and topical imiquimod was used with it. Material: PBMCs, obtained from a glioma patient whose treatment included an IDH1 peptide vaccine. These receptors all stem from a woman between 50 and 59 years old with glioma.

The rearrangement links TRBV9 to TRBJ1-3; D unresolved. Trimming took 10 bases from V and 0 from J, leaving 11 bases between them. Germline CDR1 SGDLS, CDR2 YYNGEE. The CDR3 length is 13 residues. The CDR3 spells CAASADSGNTIYF. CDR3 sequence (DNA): TGTGCCGCTTCTGCTGACTCTGGAAACACCATATATTTT.

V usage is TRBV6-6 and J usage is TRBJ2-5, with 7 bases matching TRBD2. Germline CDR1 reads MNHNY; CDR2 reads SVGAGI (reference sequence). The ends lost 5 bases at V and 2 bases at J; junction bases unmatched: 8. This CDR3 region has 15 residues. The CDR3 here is CASSRDYVTQETQYF. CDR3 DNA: TGTGCCAGCAGTCGGGACTACGTAACTCAAGAGACCCAGTACTTC.

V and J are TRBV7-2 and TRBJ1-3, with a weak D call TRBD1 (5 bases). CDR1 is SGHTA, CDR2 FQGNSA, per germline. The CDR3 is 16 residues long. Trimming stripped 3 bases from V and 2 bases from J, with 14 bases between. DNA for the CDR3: TGTGCCAGCAGCTTGAAGGGGCAAGGGGCTGGAAACACCATATATTTT. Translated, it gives CASSLKGQGAGNTIYF.

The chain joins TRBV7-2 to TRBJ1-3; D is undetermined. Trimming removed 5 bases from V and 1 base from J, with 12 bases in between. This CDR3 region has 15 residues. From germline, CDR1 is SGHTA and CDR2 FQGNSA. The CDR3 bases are TGTGCCAGCAGCCGTCTGTGGGGTTCTGGAAACACCATATATTTT. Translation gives CASSRLWGSGNTIYF.

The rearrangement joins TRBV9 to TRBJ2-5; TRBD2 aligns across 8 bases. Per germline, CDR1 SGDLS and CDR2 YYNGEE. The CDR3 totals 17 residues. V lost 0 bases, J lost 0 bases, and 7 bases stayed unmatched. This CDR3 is CASSVGAAGVYQETQYF. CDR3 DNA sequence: TGTGCCAGCAGCGTAGGGGCAGCGGGGGTCTACCAAGAGACCCAGTACTTC.

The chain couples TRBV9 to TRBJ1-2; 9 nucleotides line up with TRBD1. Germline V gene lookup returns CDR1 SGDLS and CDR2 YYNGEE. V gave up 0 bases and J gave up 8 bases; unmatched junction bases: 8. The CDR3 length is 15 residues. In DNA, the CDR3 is TGTGCCAGCAGCGTAGCGGGACAGGGTTTTAAGGGCTACACCTTC. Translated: CASSVAGQGFKGYTF.